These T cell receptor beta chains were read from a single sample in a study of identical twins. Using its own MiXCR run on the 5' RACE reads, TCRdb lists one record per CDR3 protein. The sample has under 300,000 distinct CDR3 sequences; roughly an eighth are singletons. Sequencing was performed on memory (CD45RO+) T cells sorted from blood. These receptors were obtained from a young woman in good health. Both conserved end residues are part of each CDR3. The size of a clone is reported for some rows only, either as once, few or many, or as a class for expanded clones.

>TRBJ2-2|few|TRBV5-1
CASSHPYTGELFF
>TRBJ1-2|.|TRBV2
CAMVEGYTF
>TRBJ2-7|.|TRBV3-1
CASSQQVPYEQYF
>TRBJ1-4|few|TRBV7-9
CASSLDWSEKLFF
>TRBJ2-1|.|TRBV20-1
CTLKRGGLGEQFF
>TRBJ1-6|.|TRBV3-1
CASSQGRDPPLHF
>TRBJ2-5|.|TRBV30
CAWRDFQETQYF
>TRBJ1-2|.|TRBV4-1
CASSQAARSDYGYTF
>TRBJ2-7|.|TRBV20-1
CSAREDTALPYEQYF
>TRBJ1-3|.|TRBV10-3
CTFSSMVGLRSGNTIYF
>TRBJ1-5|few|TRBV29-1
CSAGLGGNQPQHF
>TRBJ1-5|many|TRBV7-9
CASSLESGNQPQHF
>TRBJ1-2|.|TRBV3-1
CASSLKWDRVIENYGYTF
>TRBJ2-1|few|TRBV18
CASSPPGRGPSSYNEQFF
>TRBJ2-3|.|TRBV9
CASSVAPGAGGTDTQYF
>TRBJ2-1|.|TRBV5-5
CASSGTSGHNEQFF
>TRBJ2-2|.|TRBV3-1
CASSRTALPELFF
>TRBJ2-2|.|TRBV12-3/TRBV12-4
CASSLSRVFTGELFF
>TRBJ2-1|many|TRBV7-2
CASTPGLTYNEQFF
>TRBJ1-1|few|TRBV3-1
CASSQRDSAGAFF
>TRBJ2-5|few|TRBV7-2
CASSRRTIQETQYF
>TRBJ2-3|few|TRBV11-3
CASSLGRYTQYF
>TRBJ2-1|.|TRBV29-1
CSVGTDAFLYNEQFF
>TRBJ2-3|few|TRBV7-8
CASSPSGTTKRTDTQYF
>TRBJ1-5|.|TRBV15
CATSNQGNQPQHF
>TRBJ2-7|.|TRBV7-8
CASSLRWGPGKYEQYF